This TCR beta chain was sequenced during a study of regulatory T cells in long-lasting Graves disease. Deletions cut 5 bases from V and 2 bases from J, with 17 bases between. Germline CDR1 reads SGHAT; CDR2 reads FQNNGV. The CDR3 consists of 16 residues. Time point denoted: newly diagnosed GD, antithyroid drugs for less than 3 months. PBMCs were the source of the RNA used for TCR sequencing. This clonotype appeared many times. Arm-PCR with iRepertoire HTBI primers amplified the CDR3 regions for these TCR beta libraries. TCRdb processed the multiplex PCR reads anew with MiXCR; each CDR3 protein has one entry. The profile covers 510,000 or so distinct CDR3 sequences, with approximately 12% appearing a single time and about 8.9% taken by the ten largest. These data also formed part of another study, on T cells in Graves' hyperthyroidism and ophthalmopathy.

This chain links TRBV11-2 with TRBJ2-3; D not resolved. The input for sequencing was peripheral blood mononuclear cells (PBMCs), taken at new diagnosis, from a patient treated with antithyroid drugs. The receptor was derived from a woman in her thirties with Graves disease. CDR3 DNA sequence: TGTGCCAGCAGCGCCCCCGGGCACCCTTCCACAGATACGCAGTATTTT. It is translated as CASSAPGHPSTDTQYF.